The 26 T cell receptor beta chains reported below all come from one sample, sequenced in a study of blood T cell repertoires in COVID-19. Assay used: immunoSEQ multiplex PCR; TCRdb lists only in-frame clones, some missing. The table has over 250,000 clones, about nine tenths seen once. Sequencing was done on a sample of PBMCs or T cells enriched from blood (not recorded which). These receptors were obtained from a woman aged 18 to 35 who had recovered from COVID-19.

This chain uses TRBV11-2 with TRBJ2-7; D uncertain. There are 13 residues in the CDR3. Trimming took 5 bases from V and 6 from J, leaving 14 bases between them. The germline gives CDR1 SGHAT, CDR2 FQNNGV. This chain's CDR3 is CASSQEVLGEQYF. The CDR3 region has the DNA TGTGCCAGCAGCCAAGAAGTACTTGGCGAGCAGTACTTC.

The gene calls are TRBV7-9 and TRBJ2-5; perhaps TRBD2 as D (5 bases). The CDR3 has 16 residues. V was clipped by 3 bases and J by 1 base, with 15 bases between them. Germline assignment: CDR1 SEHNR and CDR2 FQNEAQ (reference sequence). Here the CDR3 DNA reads TGTGCCAGCAGCTTCCGGCAGCGGAATTTCCAAGAGACCCAGTACTTC. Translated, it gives CASSFRQRNFQETQYF.

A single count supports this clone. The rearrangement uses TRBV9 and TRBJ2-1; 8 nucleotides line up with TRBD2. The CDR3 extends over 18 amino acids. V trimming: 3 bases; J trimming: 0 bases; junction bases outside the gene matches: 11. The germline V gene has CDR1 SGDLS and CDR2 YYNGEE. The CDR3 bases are TGTGCCAGCAGCGGTGGGGGTAGCGGGACGAGCTCCTACAATGAGCAGTTCTTC. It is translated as CASSGGGSGTSSYNEQFF.

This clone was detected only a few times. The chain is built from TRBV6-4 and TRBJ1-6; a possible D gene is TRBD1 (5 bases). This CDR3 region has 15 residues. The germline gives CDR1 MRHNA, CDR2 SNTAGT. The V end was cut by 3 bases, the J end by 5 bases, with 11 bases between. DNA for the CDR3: TGTGCCAGCAGTGAGGGGCCGGGGGATAATTCACCCCTCCACTTT. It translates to CASSEGPGDNSPLHF.

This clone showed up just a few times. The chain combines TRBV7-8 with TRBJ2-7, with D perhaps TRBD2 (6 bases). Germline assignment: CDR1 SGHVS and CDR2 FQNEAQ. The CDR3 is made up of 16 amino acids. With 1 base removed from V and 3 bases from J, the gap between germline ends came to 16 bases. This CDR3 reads CASSLGAGKGFYEQYF. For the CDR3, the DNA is TGTGCCAGCAGCTTAGGGGCGGGGAAGGGATTCTACGAGCAGTACTTC.

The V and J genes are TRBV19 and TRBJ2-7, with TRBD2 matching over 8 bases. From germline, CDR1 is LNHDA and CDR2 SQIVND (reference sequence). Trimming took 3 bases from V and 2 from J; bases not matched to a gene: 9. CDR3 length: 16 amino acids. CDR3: CASSISRGALPYEQYF. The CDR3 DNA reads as TGTGCCAGTAGTATCTCGCGGGGGGCACTACCCTACGAGCAGTACTTC.

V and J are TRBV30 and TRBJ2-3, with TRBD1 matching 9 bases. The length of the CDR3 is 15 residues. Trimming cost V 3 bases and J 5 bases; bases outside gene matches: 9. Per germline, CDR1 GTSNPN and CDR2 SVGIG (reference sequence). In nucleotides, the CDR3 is TGTGCCTGGAGCGCCCGGACAGGGGCTATAGATACGCAGTATTTT. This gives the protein CAWSARTGAIDTQYF.

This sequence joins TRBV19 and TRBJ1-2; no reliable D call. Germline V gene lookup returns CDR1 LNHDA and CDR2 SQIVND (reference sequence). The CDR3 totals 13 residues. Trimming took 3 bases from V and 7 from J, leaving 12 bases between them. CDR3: CASSMPATGGYTF. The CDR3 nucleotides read TGTGCCAGTAGTATGCCTGCTACGGGTGGCTACACCTTC.

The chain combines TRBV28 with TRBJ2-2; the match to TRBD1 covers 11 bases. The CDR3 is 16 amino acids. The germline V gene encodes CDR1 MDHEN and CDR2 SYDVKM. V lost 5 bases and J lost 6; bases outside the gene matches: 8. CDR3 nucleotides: TGTGCCAGCAGTGGGGTGGGGACAGGGGGTTCCGGGGAGCTGTTTTTT. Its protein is CASSGVGTGGSGELFF.

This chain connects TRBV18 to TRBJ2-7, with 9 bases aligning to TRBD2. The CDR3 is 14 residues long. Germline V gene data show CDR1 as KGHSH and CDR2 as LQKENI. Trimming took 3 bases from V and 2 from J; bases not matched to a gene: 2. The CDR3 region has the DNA TGTGCCAGCTCACCGGCTAGCGGGGCCTACGAGCAGTACTTC. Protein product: CASSPASGAYEQYF. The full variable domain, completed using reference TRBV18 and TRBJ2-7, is NAGVMQNPRHLVRRRGQEARLRCSPMKGHSHVYWYRQLPEEGLKFMVYLQKENIIDESGMPKERFSAEFPKEGPSILRIQQVVRGDSAAYFCASSPASGAYEQYFGPGTRLTVT.

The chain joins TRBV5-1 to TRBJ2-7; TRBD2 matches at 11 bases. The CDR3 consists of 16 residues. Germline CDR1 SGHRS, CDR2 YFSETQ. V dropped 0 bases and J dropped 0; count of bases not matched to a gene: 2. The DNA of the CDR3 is TGCGCCAGCAGCTTGGAAACTAGCGGGGGCTCCTACGAGCAGTACTTC. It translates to CASSLETSGGSYEQYF. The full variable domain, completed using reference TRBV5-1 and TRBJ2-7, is KAGVTQTPRYLIKTRGQQVTLSCSPISGHRSVSWYQQTPGQGLQFLFEYFSETQRNKGNFPGRFSGRQFSNSRSEMNVSTLELGDSALYLCASSLETSGGSYEQYFGPGTRLTVT.

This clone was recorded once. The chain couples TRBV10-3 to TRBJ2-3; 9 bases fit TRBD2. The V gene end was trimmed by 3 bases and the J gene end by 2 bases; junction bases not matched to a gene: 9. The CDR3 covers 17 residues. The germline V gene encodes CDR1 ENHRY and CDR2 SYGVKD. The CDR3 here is CAISERGGGEYTDTQYF. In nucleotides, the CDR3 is TGTGCCATCAGTGAAAGAGGCGGGGGGGAATACACAGATACGCAGTATTTT.

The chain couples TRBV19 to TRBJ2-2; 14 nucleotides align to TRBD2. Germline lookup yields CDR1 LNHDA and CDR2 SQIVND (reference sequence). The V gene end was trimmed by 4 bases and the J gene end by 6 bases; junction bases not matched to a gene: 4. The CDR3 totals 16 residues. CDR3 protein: CASSRTSGRTSGELFF. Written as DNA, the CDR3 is TGTGCCAGTAGTAGGACTAGCGGGAGGACATCCGGGGAGCTGTTTTTT.

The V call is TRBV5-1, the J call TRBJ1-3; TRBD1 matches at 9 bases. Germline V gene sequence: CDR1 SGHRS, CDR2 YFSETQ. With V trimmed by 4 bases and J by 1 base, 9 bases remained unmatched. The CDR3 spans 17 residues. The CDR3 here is CASSLTGTGTSGNTIYF. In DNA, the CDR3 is TGCGCCAGCAGCCTAACCGGGACAGGGACTTCTGGAAACACCATATATTTT.

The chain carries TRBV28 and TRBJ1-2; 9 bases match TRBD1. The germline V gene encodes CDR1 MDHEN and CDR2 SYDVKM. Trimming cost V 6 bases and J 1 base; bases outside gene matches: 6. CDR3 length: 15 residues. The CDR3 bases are TGTGCCAGCAGGGATAGGACAGGGGATAACTATGGCTACACCTTC. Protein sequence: CASRDRTGDNYGYTF.

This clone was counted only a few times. The CDR3: CASSLYGNRGNTIYF. CDR3 in DNA: TGTGCCAGCAGCTTGTATGGCAACCGAGGAAACACCATATATTTT. This chain links TRBV5-6 with TRBJ1-3; D unclear. The CDR3 runs to 15 residues. In germline, CDR1 is SGHDT, CDR2 YYEEEE. Trimming removed 1 base at V and 4 bases at J, with 12 bases between.

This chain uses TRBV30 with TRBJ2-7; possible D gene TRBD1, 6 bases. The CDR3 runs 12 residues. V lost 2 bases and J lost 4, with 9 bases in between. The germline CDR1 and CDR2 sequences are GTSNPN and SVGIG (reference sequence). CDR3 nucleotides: TGTGCCTGGAGTTTCGGACAGTACGAGCAGTACTTC. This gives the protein CAWSFGQYEQYF.

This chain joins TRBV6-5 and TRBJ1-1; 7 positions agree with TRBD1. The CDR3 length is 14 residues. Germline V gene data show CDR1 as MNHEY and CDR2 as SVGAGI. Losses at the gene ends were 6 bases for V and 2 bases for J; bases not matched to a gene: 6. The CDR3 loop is CASSHRGPNTEAFF. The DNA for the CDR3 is TGTGCCAGCAGCCACAGGGGACCCAACACTGAAGCTTTCTTT.

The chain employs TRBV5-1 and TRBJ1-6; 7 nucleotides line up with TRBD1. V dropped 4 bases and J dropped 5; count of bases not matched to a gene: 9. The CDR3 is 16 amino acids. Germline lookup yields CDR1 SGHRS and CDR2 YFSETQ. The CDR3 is CASSAIPGTDNSPLHF. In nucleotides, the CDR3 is TGCGCCAGCAGCGCGATCCCCGGGACAGATAATTCACCCCTCCACTTT.

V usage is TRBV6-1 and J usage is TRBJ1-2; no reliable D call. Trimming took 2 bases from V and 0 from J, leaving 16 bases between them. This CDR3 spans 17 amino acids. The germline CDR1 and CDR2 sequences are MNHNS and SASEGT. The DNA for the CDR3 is TGTGCCAGCAGTGAAAGATCTGGGTGGGAGACTAACTATGGCTACACCTTC. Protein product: CASSERSGWETNYGYTF.

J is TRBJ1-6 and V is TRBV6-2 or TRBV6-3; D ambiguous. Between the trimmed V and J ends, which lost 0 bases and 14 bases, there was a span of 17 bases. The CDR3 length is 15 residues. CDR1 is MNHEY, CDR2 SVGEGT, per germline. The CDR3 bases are TGTGCCAGCAGTTACTCCGGTCTCCTCGGGTTGGCCCTCCACTTT. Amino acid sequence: CASSYSGLLGLALHF.

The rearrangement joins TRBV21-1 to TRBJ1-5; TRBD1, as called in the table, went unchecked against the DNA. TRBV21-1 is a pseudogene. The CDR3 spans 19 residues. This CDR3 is CASSTSWGQGLYSNQPQHF. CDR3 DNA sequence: TGTGCCAGCAGCACGTCCTGGGGACAGGGGCTATATAGCAATCAGCCCCAGCATTTT.

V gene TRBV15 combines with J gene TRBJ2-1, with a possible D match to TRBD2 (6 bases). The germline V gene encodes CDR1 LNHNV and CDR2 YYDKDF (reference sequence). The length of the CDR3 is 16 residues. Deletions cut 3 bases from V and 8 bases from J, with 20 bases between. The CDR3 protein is CATSSRKASVGDEQFF. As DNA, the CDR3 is TGTGCCACCAGCAGCAGGAAGGCTAGCGTAGGGGATGAGCAGTTCTTC. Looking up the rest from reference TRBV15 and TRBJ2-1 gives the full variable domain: DAMVIQNPRYQVTQFGKPVTLSCSQTLNHNVMYWYQQKSSQAPKLLFHYYDKDFNNEADTPDNFQSRRPNTSFCFLDIRSPGLGDTAMYLCATSSRKASVGDEQFFGPGTRLTVL.

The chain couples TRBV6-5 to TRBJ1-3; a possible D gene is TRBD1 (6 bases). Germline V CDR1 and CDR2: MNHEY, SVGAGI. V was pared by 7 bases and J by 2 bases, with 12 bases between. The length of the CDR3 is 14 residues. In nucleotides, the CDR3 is TGTGCCAGCACTCTAAACAGGGCTGGAAACACCATATATTTT. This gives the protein CASTLNRAGNTIYF.

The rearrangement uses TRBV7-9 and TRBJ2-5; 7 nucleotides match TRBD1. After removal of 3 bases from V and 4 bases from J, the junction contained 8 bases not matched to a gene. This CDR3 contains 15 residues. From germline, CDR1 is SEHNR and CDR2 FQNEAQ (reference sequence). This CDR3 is CASSFDRVARETQYF. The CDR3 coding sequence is TGTGCCAGCAGCTTCGACAGGGTCGCACGAGAGACCCAGTACTTC.

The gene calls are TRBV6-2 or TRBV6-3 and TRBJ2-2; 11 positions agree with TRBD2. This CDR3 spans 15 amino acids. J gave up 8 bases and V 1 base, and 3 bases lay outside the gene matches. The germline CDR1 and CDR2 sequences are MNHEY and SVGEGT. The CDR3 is CASSYLAGGPGELFF. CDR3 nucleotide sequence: TGTGCCAGCAGTTACTTAGCGGGAGGGCCGGGGGAGCTGTTTTTT.